The T cell receptor beta chain described here comes from a study of blood T cells in healthy people across ages. With a J-beta primer mix and a sample-barcoded 5' primer, a second PCR ran about 7 to 11 cycles. TCRdb redid the calling of the 5' RACE reads with MiXCR, one entry per CDR3 protein. The sample comprises 1,100,000 or so distinct CDR3 sequences, 40% to 50% of which are singletons, and under 20% rests with the top ten. This CDR3 is 14 amino acids long. V was shortened by 5 bases and J by 7 bases, with 18 bases between the two germline ends. Looked up from germline, CDR1 is MDHEN and CDR2 is SYDVKM. Study-level results: Since the PBMCs were unsorted, naive and antigen-experienced cells could not be conclusively compared.

This clonotype was recorded a few times. Its antigen remains unknown. The receptor comes from an older woman in good health. The V gene is TRBV28, the J gene TRBJ2-7, with D unclear. Material for sequencing was blood. The CDR3 loop reads CASSRTTALPEQYF. CDR3 nucleotide sequence: TGTGCCAGCAGTCGAACTACTGCACTCCCTGAGCAGTACTTC.